This T cell receptor (beta chain) appears in the sequencing data of a study of T cell responses to AZD1222 COVID-19 vaccine. Study at large: Second-dose schedules of about 4 or about 12 weeks were combined. Findings and limits, study-wide: It was only after the peak T cell response that any repertoires were sampled. Within unmutated variant regions lay the reported targets of nearly half of spike-specific TCRs.

This CDR3 is 16 amino acids long. Trimming stripped 2 bases from V and 0 bases from J, with 10 bases between. Germline assignment: CDR1 MRHNA and CDR2 SNTAGT. As concerns this clone: Its target is unknown.

Produced via immunoSEQ multiplex PCR; TCRdb's table is partial and in-frame only. This sample has roughly 120,000 clones, with 70% to 90% found just once. The chain combines TRBV6-4 with TRBJ2-2; perhaps TRBD2 as D (5 bases). Sequencing was performed on peripheral blood, taken on day 0 of AZD1222 vaccination. The clonotype originates from an adult in good health. For the CDR3, the DNA is TGTGCCAGCAGTGACGGCGGGTCAGCGAACACCGGGGAGCTGTTTTTT. It specifies CASSDGGSANTGELFF.